This T cell receptor beta chain appears in the sequencing data of a study of OX40 agonist ivuxolimab in advanced cancers. Turning to the overall study: Ivuxolimab was an agonistic, fully human IgG2 monoclonal antibody directed against OX40 (CD134), a costimulatory receptor. Intravenous ivuxolimab was administered to patients every 2 weeks at six dose levels: 0.01, 0.1, 0.3, 1.5, 3 and 10 mg/kg. Of the roughly 54 dose-escalation patients, hepatocellular carcinoma was present in around 19, melanoma in around 15, renal cell carcinoma in 9 and head and neck cancer in 9. A male proportion of around 81% and a mean age of about 60 years, ranging from 23 to 79, were recorded for the dose-escalation cohort. Patients were allowed to have had prior anti-PD-1, anti-PD-L1 or anti-CTLA-4 therapy, and around two fifths of the dose-escalation patients had been treated with checkpoint inhibitors. Three dose-escalation patients achieved partial responses, one with hepatocellular carcinoma and two with cutaneous melanoma. The purpose of peripheral TCRbeta sequencing was to test whether ivuxolimab changed TCR sequence diversity and led to clonal T-cell expansion. The monotherapy dose-escalation portion (N ≈ 52 patients) of the phase I ivuxolimab trial is reported in the paper. Points the paper makes about the study in general: At doses of 0.1 to 3.0 mg/kg, clonal expansion of both CD4+ and CD8+ blood T cells was observed from baseline to week 6. In the 0.1-3.0 mg/kg groups, partial responders were among the patients with the lowest normalized peripheral clonal expansion, particularly in CD8+ T cells. Which antigens the clonally expanded peripheral T cells were specific for was not determined. Low levels of normalized T-cell clonal expansion were also seen in some patients who did not respond. On average, CD8+ T cells showed more expanded clones than CD4+ T cells after ivuxolimab.

The CDR3 contains 14 residues, cysteine and phenylalanine counted. Only the CDR3 DNA stays, 42 bases, in frame from base 1. The junction shows trimming of 4 bases on V and 7 bases on J, and the gene matches do not reach 10 bases of it. According to the germline V gene, CDR1 reads SGDLS and CDR2 reads YYNGEE. For sequencing of the TCRbeta CDR3 region, genomic DNA was extracted from the sorted cells. The immunoSEQ Assay was used for sequencing of TCRbeta CDR3 regions. What TCRdb holds here is the immuneACCESS table cut down to in-frame rearrangements. Part of the clones is not present; checked against another copy, under half of the missing clones reflect an unresolved V gene, and the others are unexplained. Recorded for this sample are approximately 44,000 clones; around nine tenths of them occurred a single time. The ten largest make up 13% of the sample. Patients with a history of autoimmune disease or receiving systemic immunosuppression were excluded from the trial. Peripheral blood for TCR sequencing was collected from all dose cohorts at baseline, on cycle 4 day 1, and on cycle 7 day 1. Samples were obtained from an open-label, multicenter, first-in-human phase I dose-escalation trial of ivuxolimab. Adults with locally advanced or metastatic head and neck squamous cell, hepatocellular, melanoma or renal cell carcinoma were enrolled in the trial. Before TCR sequencing, CD4+ and CD8+ T cells were separately sorted from peripheral blood.

Note on this clone: Its antigen remains undetermined. Base qualities are missing; no much larger clone stands one base away.

This sequence uses TRBV9 and TRBJ1-2; 7 bases in the middle match TRBD1. This TCR derives from an adult with an advanced solid tumor such as melanoma, head and neck, liver or kidney cancer. Specimen: CD4+ or CD8+ T cells sorted from blood, collected in a trial of the OX40 agonist ivuxolimab. The DNA sequence is TGTGCCAGCAGCCCCGCGAGGGGGCAAGGTGGCTACACCTTC. Its coded protein is CASSPARGQGGYTF.